The 26 T cell receptor beta chains listed next were all sequenced from one sample in a study of blood T cell repertoires in COVID-19. Only in-frame clones appear in the TCRdb table, and some are missing; sequencing was by immunoSEQ multiplex PCR. The data show a few hundred thousand clones, roughly 84% seen once. Material for sequencing was peripheral blood. All receptors come from a human donor with COVID-19, enrolled during active disease. The donor label of this sample is uncertain.

The chain combines TRBV5-1 with TRBJ2-5; D unclear. CDR3 length equals 14 residues. Trimming took off 0 bases at V and 4 bases at J, with 10 bases between the two ends. Germline V lookup: CDR1 SGHRS, CDR2 YFSETQ. The CDR3 DNA reads as TGCGCCAGCAGCTTGGCATTAGCTGGAGAGACCCAGTACTTC. It specifies CASSLALAGETQYF.

The V call is TRBV6-4, the J call TRBJ1-5, with TRBD1 identical over 9 bases. Unmatched junction bases numbered 12, after V lost 6 bases and J lost 6 bases. This CDR3 spans 16 amino acids. CDR1 and CDR2 from the germline V gene are MRHNA and SNTAGT. CDR3 residues: CASRFTGTGSPQPQHF. The DNA for the CDR3 is TGTGCCAGCAGATTTACCGGGACAGGGAGCCCTCAGCCCCAGCATTTT.

This clone appeared a single time. The junction departs from the called germline gene at one end, perhaps through a read error. This sequence joins TRBV15 and TRBJ1-5; D unresolved. Germline V lookup: CDR1 LNHNV, CDR2 YYDKDF (reference sequence). The CDR3 covers 15 residues. Here the CDR3 DNA reads TGTGCCACCAGTAGAGCCGGCAGGTACAATCAGCCCCAGCATTTT. It encodes CATSRAGRYNQPQHF.

The chain joins TRBV28 to TRBJ1-3; D perhaps matches TRBD1 (5 bases). The V end lost 5 bases, the J end lost 3 bases, and 11 bases lay between the germline ends. Germline loops: CDR1 MDHEN, CDR2 SYDVKM. The CDR3 has 14 amino acids. The CDR3 protein is CASSTFGGGNTIYF. CDR3 nucleotide sequence: TGTGCCAGCAGTACTTTCGGGGGTGGAAACACCATATATTTT.

On this clone itself: A junction boundary mismatches the germline segment, possibly from a read error. V and J are TRBV6-5 and TRBJ2-7; possible D gene TRBD2, 6 bases. Germline V gene data show CDR1 as MNHEY and CDR2 as SVGAGI. This CDR3 contains 13 residues. The CDR3 DNA follows: TGTGCCAGCAGCTCCGGGGTAGCGGAGCCCCCCTGCTTC. Encoded protein: CASSSGVAEPPCF.

This sequence joins TRBV28 and TRBJ1-1; the D is unclear. V dropped 7 bases and J dropped 3 bases, with 6 bases sitting between them. This CDR3 is 11 amino acids long. Germline CDR1 reads MDHEN; CDR2 reads SYDVKM. The CDR3 DNA sequence: TGTGCCAGCACCCAGGACACTGAAGCTTTCTTT. The encoded protein is CASTQDTEAFF.

The CDR3 loop reads CATSSRLASSYNEQFF. The CDR3 DNA reads TGTGCCACCAGCAGTAGACTAGCGAGCTCCTACAATGAGCAGTTCTTC. This chain links TRBV15 with TRBJ2-1, with 8 bases aligning to TRBD2. Germline trimming cut 3 bases from V and 0 bases from J; bases unmatched to any gene: 4. Germline CDR1 is LNHNV and CDR2 is YYDKDF (reference sequence). The CDR3 is 16 residues long.

This chain connects TRBV5-4 to TRBJ2-1; 8 bases fit TRBD1. V gave up 0 bases and J gave up 4 bases; unmatched junction bases: 9. The germline CDR1 and CDR2 sequences are SGHNT and YYREEE (reference sequence). This CDR3 spans 17 amino acids. The CDR3 coding sequence is TGTGCCAGCAGCTTGGCCCAGGGGGCGAGGGTATACAATGAGCAGTTCTTC. Translating gives CASSLAQGARVYNEQFF.

The chain joins TRBV6-5 to TRBJ2-1, with D perhaps TRBD2 (6 bases). The germline CDR1 and CDR2 sequences are MNHEY and SVGAGI. There are 14 residues in the CDR3. V gave up 7 bases and J gave up 5 bases, with 15 bases separating them. The CDR3 is CASIETSPDNEQFF. CDR3 DNA sequence: TGTGCCAGCATCGAGACTAGTCCGGACAATGAGCAGTTCTTC.

This sequence joins TRBV6-6 and TRBJ1-1, with 9 bases identical to TRBD1. Per the germline V gene, CDR1 is MNHNY and CDR2 is SVGAGI (reference sequence). Trimming at V came to 0 bases and at J to 4 bases, leaving 3 bases not matched to a gene. The CDR3 runs to 15 residues. In nucleotides, the CDR3 is TGTGCCAGCAGTTACTCCAGACAGGGGGGCACTGAAGCTTTCTTT. Protein product: CASSYSRQGGTEAFF.

The chain's CDR3 is CASSLEAGMNTGELFF. The CDR3 bases are TGTGCCAGCAGCTTAGAGGCAGGGATGAACACCGGGGAGCTGTTTTTT. V and J are TRBV11-2 and TRBJ2-2, with a weak D call TRBD1 (5 bases). Germline V lookup: CDR1 SGHAT, CDR2 FQNNGV. The CDR3 runs to 16 residues. Trimming stripped 0 bases from V and 1 base from J, with 9 bases between.

The chain joins TRBV11-2 to TRBJ2-5; 10 bases fit TRBD2. Germline CDR1 and CDR2: SGHAT and FQNNGV. The CDR3 runs to 15 residues. With 7 bases clipped from V and 5 bases from J, the junction kept 10 bases outside the gene matches. The DNA for the CDR3 is TGTGCCAGCACCGACGACCTAGCGGGAGTCGAGACCCAGTACTTC. This gives the protein CASTDDLAGVETQYF.

This clone was seen a handful of times. This chain uses TRBV5-1 with TRBJ2-3; D perhaps matches TRBD2 (6 bases). The ends were cut back, 0 bases at V and 2 bases at J, with 10 bases in the middle. The CDR3 consists of 15 residues. CDR1 SGHRS and CDR2 YFSETQ come from the germline V gene. For the CDR3, the DNA is TGCGCCAGCAGCTTGGACCTAGCGCCCACAGATACGCAGTATTTT. Its translation: CASSLDLAPTDTQYF. Looking up the rest from reference TRBV5-1 and TRBJ2-3 gives the full variable domain: KAGVTQTPRYLIKTRGQQVTLSCSPISGHRSVSWYQQTPGQGLQFLFEYFSETQRNKGNFPGRFSGRQFSNSRSEMNVSTLELGDSALYLCASSLDLAPTDTQYFGPGTRLTVL.

This rearrangement joins TRBV7-2 to TRBJ2-5, with TRBD2 identical over 9 bases. Germline V gene lookup returns CDR1 SGHTA and CDR2 FQGNSA. Germline trimming cut 2 bases from V and 4 bases from J; bases unmatched to any gene: 2. There are 14 residues in the CDR3. The CDR3 sequence: CASSLLLAGETQYF. The CDR3 DNA follows: TGTGCCAGCAGCTTACTACTAGCGGGAGAGACCCAGTACTTC.

The genes are TRBV27 and TRBJ1-5, with 8 bases identical to TRBD1. The CDR3 spans 13 residues. Unmatched junction bases numbered 4, after V lost 6 bases and J lost 6 bases. Germline values: CDR1 MNHEY, CDR2 SMNVEV (reference sequence). The CDR3 DNA reads as TGTGCCAGCAGCCAGGGGGCTCTTCAGCCCCAGCATTTT. Its protein product is CASSQGALQPQHF.

This sequence joins TRBV11-2 and TRBJ2-5; 8 bases are a match to TRBD2. This CDR3 contains 13 residues. Germline V gene sequence: CDR1 SGHAT, CDR2 FQNNGV. Losses at the gene ends were 2 bases for V and 4 bases for J; bases not matched to a gene: 0. DNA of the CDR3: TGTGCCAGCAGCTTAAGCGGGAGAGAGACCCAGTACTTC. Encoded protein: CASSLSGRETQYF.

The chain links TRBV30 to TRBJ1-4; D might be TRBD1 (6 bases). Trimming left V 4 bases short and J 9 bases short, with 15 bases between. CDR3 length: 13 amino acids. Germline loops: CDR1 GTSNPN, CDR2 SVGIG (reference sequence). The CDR3 here is CAWTDRNEQKLFF. The DNA of the CDR3 is TGTGCCTGGACAGACAGGAATGAGCAAAAACTGTTTTTT.

The rearrangement uses TRBV9 and TRBJ1-1, with D possibly TRBD1 on 6 matching bases. This CDR3 region has 14 residues. V was trimmed by 2 bases and J by 1 base, leaving 9 bases between them. The germline V gene has CDR1 SGDLS and CDR2 YYNGEE. DNA of the CDR3: TGTGCCAGCAGCGTCCTACAGGGGAACACTGAAGCTTTCTTT. Protein sequence: CASSVLQGNTEAFF.

The chain uses TRBV30 and TRBJ1-1; no clear D gene. V lost 4 bases and J 1 base, leaving 7 bases between the germline ends. The CDR3 has 12 residues. CDR1 is GTSNPN and CDR2 is SVGIG in the germline V gene (reference sequence). The CDR3 coding sequence is TGTGCCTGGAACCTAAGGAACACTGAAGCTTTCTTT. It is translated as CAWNLRNTEAFF.

The chain carries TRBV28 and TRBJ1-1; unclear D gene. Per germline, CDR1 MDHEN and CDR2 SYDVKM. Trimming removed 6 bases from V and 1 base from J, with 9 bases in between. The CDR3 covers 13 residues. CDR3 region: CASRPHTNTEAFF. CDR3 DNA sequence: TGTGCCAGCAGACCACACACGAACACTGAAGCTTTCTTT.

The V and J genes are TRBV5-1 and TRBJ2-2, with TRBD2 matching over 8 bases. Germline CDR1 and CDR2: SGHRS and YFSETQ. CDR3 length equals 15 residues. With V trimmed by 0 bases and J by 6 bases, 4 bases remained unmatched. CDR3 loop: CASSLEGSGAGELFF. The CDR3 nucleotides are TGCGCCAGCAGCTTGGAGGGTAGCGGGGCCGGGGAGCTGTTTTTT.

This chain links TRBV5-5 with TRBJ1-5; tentatively, D is TRBD1 (6 bases). The CDR3 runs to 16 residues. V shed 1 base and J shed 0 bases, with 11 bases lying between them. Germline V lookup: CDR1 SGHKS, CDR2 YYEKEE (reference sequence). CDR3 loop: CASSLTAGVSNQPQHF. CDR3 DNA: TGTGCCAGCAGCTTGACGGCAGGGGTTAGCAATCAGCCCCAGCATTTT. The whole variable domain, filled in from reference TRBV5-5 and TRBJ1-5, reads DAGVTQSPTHLIKTRGQQVTLRCSPISGHKSVSWYQQVLGQGPQFIFQYYEKEERGRGNFPDRFSARQFPNYSSELNVNALLLGDSALYLCASSLTAGVSNQPQHFGDGTRLSIL.

The chain is built from TRBV2 and TRBJ2-3; TRBD2 agrees at 9 bases. The V gene end was trimmed by 8 bases and the J gene end by 6 bases; junction bases not matched to a gene: 9. Germline loops: CDR1 SNHLY, CDR2 FYNNEI. This CDR3 has 14 amino acids. The CDR3 DNA reads TGTGCCAGCTTGAAGGGACTAGCATCCGATACGCAGTATTTT. This encodes CASLKGLASDTQYF.

CDR3 coding DNA: TGTGCAAGTCGCTTAGCCTGGGGGCTAGCGGGATTCGCGAACACCGGGGAGCTGTTTTTT. Translating gives CASRLAWGLAGFANTGELFF. This chain joins TRBV12-2 and TRBJ2-2; the DNA was not used to check the table's D call, TRBD2. TRBV12-2 is an annotated pseudogene. The CDR3 has 20 amino acids.

Here the CDR3 DNA reads TGTGCCAGCAGCTTACTAGCGGGAGGCTCCTACAATGAGCAGTTCTTC. This sequence encodes CASSLLAGGSYNEQFF. V usage is TRBV5-4 and J usage is TRBJ2-1; TRBD2 aligns across 12 bases. The CDR3 sequence is 16 residues long. V was clipped by 2 bases and J by 0 bases; unmatched bases: 0. Germline loops: CDR1 SGHNT, CDR2 YYREEE (reference sequence).

In this sample, this clone turned up once. V and J are TRBV6-1 and TRBJ2-7; tentative D call: TRBD1 (6 bases). CDR1 MNHNS and CDR2 SASEGT come from the germline V gene. V was cut by 2 bases and J by 2 bases, with 13 bases left in between. The CDR3 is 15 amino acids. CDR3 bases: TGTGCCAGCAGTGAACTAACAGGGATCCCCTACGAGCAGTACTTC. Amino acids: CASSELTGIPYEQYF.